This TCR beta chain was found in a study of regulatory T cells in long-lasting Graves disease. Study-level background: Persistent cases took antithyroid drugs over 5 years and stayed TSH receptor antibody positive.

Time point here: persistent/refractory GD, antithyroid drugs over 5 years with positive TRAb. The TCR library was prepared using RNA isolated from PBMCs. Relying on iRepertoire HTBI primers and Arm-PCR of CDR3 regions, the team built TCR beta libraries. TCRdb re-called the multiplex PCR reads with MiXCR, one entry per CDR3 protein. The sample records over 450,000 distinct CDR3 sequences, around a fifth being singletons. This clonotype has a count of ten or more. Antigen specificity is unknown. Overall study findings and caveats: Reduced TCR diversity was observed in persistent Graves' patients versus newly diagnosed patients. Among the persistent patients, fewer than 3,000 public clonotypes were shared, more than the approximately 960 shared among new patients.

This receptor was taken from a female donor with Graves disease. The sequences come from peripheral blood mononuclear cells (PBMCs), collected when the disease was refractory, from a patient treated with antithyroid drugs.

CDR3 sequence reads: CASSPSRGGETQYF. In DNA form, the CDR3 reads TGTGCCAGCAGCCCCTCACGCGGGGGGGAGACCCAGTACTTC. The chain employs TRBV11-3 and TRBJ2-5, with 8 bases aligning to TRBD2. In germline, CDR1 is SGHNT, CDR2 YENEEA. The CDR3 covers 14 residues. Trimming took 5 bases from V and 5 from J; bases not matched to a gene: 7.